One sample yielded the 27 T cell receptor beta chains listed below, sequenced in a study of cytomegalovirus exposure and HLA in healthy donors. This PCR relied on a set of 60 Vbeta primers and 13 Jbeta primers. Generated by immunoSEQ multiplex PCR, the TCRdb table keeps only in-frame clones and is missing some. The table shows about 140,000 clones, with around 75% occurring only once. Sequencing used PBMCs. These receptors all come from a female donor in good health and CMV-seronegative.

The chain carries TRBV6-5 and TRBJ2-3, with D tentatively TRBD2 (5 bases). Deletions cut 10 bases from V and 3 bases from J, with 14 bases between. Germline loops: CDR1 MNHEY, CDR2 SVGAGI. The CDR3 has 13 residues. The CDR3 spells CATHSGRTDTQYF. Here the CDR3 DNA reads TGTGCCACCCACAGCGGCAGAACAGATACGCAGTATTTT.

This clone was observed a handful of times. The CDR3 is CASSPGQGGHQPQHF. The DNA for the CDR3 is TGTGCCAGCAGCCCCGGACAGGGAGGGCATCAGCCCCAGCATTTT. The chain links TRBV27 to TRBJ1-5, with 8 bases matching TRBD1. The CDR3 totals 15 residues. The germline gives CDR1 MNHEY, CDR2 SMNVEV (reference sequence). J lost 5 bases, V lost 6 bases, and 9 bases had no gene match.

The V gene is TRBV7-8, the J gene TRBJ1-1; D is ambiguous. The V end lost 0 bases, the J end lost 7 bases, and 9 bases lay between the germline ends. The germline V gene has CDR1 SGHVS and CDR2 FQNEAQ. The CDR3 consists of 13 residues. The CDR3 DNA reads TGTGCCAGCAGCTTAGCGGAGGCGGTTGAAGCTTTCTTT. It encodes CASSLAEAVEAFF.

This sequence joins TRBV2 and TRBJ1-3; D uncertain. V was cut by 2 bases and J by 5 bases, with 4 bases left in between. The CDR3 has 12 residues. Germline CDR1 and CDR2: SNHLY and FYNNEI. CDR3 nucleotides: TGTGCCAGCAGTGAATCAAGAAACACCATATATTTT. The encoded protein is CASSESRNTIYF.

The V and J genes are TRBV13 and TRBJ1-1; perhaps TRBD1 as D (5 bases). The CDR3 has 21 residues. The germline V gene has CDR1 PRHDT and CDR2 FYEKMQ (reference sequence). Trimming stripped 5 bases from V and 1 base from J, with 32 bases between. The CDR3 nucleotides read TGTGCCAGCAGCCTACCCCCCGTTGAAGGGACTCCGGGGATTAGGAACACTGAAGCTTTCTTT. It codes for CASSLPPVEGTPGIRNTEAFF.

The chain employs TRBV6-1 and TRBJ2-4; D may be TRBD2 (6 bases). V was clipped by 4 bases and J by 0 bases, with 13 bases between them. Germline V gene lookup returns CDR1 MNHNS and CDR2 SASEGT. The CDR3 consists of 16 residues. The CDR3 protein is CASSGGTVVAKNIQYF. The CDR3 DNA is TGTGCCAGCAGTGGCGGGACGGTAGTAGCCAAAAACATTCAGTACTTC.

The chain is built from TRBV5-8 and TRBJ1-1; 9 nucleotides agree with TRBD1. V trimming: 4 bases; J trimming: 5 bases; junction bases outside the gene matches: 9. The CDR3 is made up of 15 amino acids. The germline CDR1 and CDR2 sequences are SGHTS and YDEGEE. Here the CDR3 DNA reads TGTGCCAGCAGCCGGAACCGACAGGGGGGAACTGAAGCTTTCTTT. This translates into CASSRNRQGGTEAFF.

The chain uses TRBV4-1 and TRBJ2-4, with TRBD2 as a possible D gene (5 bases). The ends were cut back, 4 bases at V and 8 bases at J, with 21 bases in the middle. The V gene's germline CDR1 is MGHRA and CDR2 YSYEKL. The CDR3 length is 16 residues. CDR3 DNA sequence: TGCGCCAGCAGCCGCTTACGGGGTCCCCGTCCTTACATTCAGTACTTC. Its protein product is CASSRLRGPRPYIQYF.

J is TRBJ2-7 and V is TRBV5-4; 10 bases line up with TRBD2. Germline CDR1 is SGHNT and CDR2 is YYREEE (reference sequence). The CDR3 has 17 amino acids. The ends lost 2 bases at V and 2 bases at J; junction bases unmatched: 10. The CDR3: CASSLDLSGRAPYEQYF. CDR3 DNA sequence: TGTGCCAGCAGCTTAGACCTCAGCGGGAGGGCCCCCTACGAGCAGTACTTC.

The chain combines TRBV19 with TRBJ2-2; TRBD1 matches 12 bases. Per germline, CDR1 LNHDA and CDR2 SQIVND (reference sequence). This CDR3 contains 14 residues. Germline trimming cut 6 bases from V and 8 bases from J; bases unmatched to any gene: 4. Here the CDR3 DNA reads TGTGCCAGTAGGGGACAGGGGGCGCGGGGGGAGCTGTTTTTT. Translating it yields CASRGQGARGELFF.

The CDR3 is CASSAQDRASNQPQHF. The CDR3 bases are TGTGCCAGCAGTGCCCAGGACAGGGCGTCCAATCAGCCCCAGCATTTT. This chain links TRBV2 with TRBJ1-5; 8 bases line up with TRBD1. This CDR3 comprises 16 residues. Germline V CDR1 and CDR2: SNHLY, FYNNEI. V dropped 4 bases and J dropped 3; count of bases not matched to a gene: 8.

The V gene is TRBV27, the J gene TRBJ2-7; D unclear. V was cut by 3 bases and J by 2 bases, with 23 bases left in between. Germline V gene lookup returns CDR1 MNHEY and CDR2 SMNVEV (reference sequence). The CDR3 has 18 amino acids. The CDR3 DNA reads as TGTGCCAGCAGTTTCCGAGGTAGTAATCCGCCCGCGACCTACGAGCAGTACTTC. This gives the protein CASSFRGSNPPATYEQYF.

The V and J genes are TRBV19 and TRBJ2-7; 7 bases align to TRBD2. This CDR3 spans 13 amino acids. After removal of 6 bases from V and 1 base from J, the junction contained 3 bases not matched to a gene. The germline gives CDR1 LNHDA, CDR2 SQIVND (reference sequence). CDR3 region: CASRLAPSYEQYF. CDR3 DNA sequence: TGTGCCAGTAGACTAGCGCCTTCCTACGAGCAGTACTTC.

V is TRBV5-4 and J is TRBJ2-3, with TRBD1 identical over 7 bases. V shed 7 bases, J shed 4 bases, and the junction held 6 bases outside the gene matches. This CDR3 is 13 amino acids long. Looked up from germline, CDR1 is SGHNT and CDR2 is YYREEE (reference sequence). The chain's CDR3 is CASGRQGADTQYF. Here the CDR3 DNA reads TGTGCCAGCGGGAGACAGGGAGCAGATACGCAGTATTTT.

The J gene is TRBJ1-5, the V gene TRBV19, with 7 positions matching TRBD1. Germline trimming cut 1 base from V and 4 bases from J; bases unmatched to any gene: 4. CDR1 is LNHDA, CDR2 SQIVND, per germline (reference sequence). The length of the CDR3 is 15 residues. The CDR3: CASSIGRDSNQPQHF. DNA of the CDR3: TGTGCCAGTAGTATAGGTAGGGACAGTAATCAGCCCCAGCATTTT.

CDR3 residues: CASNRRAEHTIYF. The CDR3 DNA sequence: TGTGCCAGCAACCGGAGGGCAGAACACACCATATATTTT. V usage is TRBV28 and J usage is TRBJ1-3; D remains unclear. V dropped 7 bases and J dropped 8 bases, with 15 bases sitting between them. The CDR3 runs 13 residues. Germline V gene data show CDR1 as MDHEN and CDR2 as SYDVKM. The full variable domain, rest sourced from reference TRBV28 and TRBJ1-3, is DVKVTQSSRYLVKRTGEKVFLECVQDMDHENMFWYRQDPGLGLRLIYFSYDVKMKEKGDIPEGYSVSREKKERFSLILESASTNQTSMYLCASNRRAEHTIYFGEGSWLTVV.

The rearrangement links TRBV2 to TRBJ1-1, with a possible D match to TRBD1 (5 bases). V shed 3 bases and J shed 3 bases, with 23 bases lying between them. The germline CDR1 and CDR2 sequences are SNHLY and FYNNEI. The CDR3 length is 18 residues. As DNA, the CDR3 is TGTGCCAGCAGTGACTCGGGGGTTGAGTTCCTATTATACACTGAAGCTTTCTTT. As protein: CASSDSGVEFLLYTEAFF.

This chain links TRBV5-4 with TRBJ2-2; the D is unclear. The germline V gene encodes CDR1 SGHNT and CDR2 YYREEE (reference sequence). Trimming left V 0 bases short and J 8 bases short, with 11 bases between. The CDR3 runs to 14 residues. The CDR3 DNA follows: TGTGCCAGCAGCTTGGAACCTATCTTAGGGGAGCTGTTTTTT. Its translation is CASSLEPILGELFF.

This chain joins TRBV28 and TRBJ1-1; 8 bases map to TRBD1. CDR3 length equals 18 residues. The junction had 14 bases not matched to a gene; V was cut back by 5 bases and J by 0 bases. Germline loops: CDR1 MDHEN, CDR2 SYDVKM. CDR3 in DNA: TGTGCCAGCAGTCTCCGGGACAGGTTGGTGGTGGTGAACACTGAAGCTTTCTTT. Translating it yields CASSLRDRLVVVNTEAFF.

V and J are TRBV28 and TRBJ2-7; 8 bases align to TRBD1. This CDR3 comprises 12 residues. CDR1 and CDR2 from the germline V gene are MDHEN and SYDVKM. V gave up 7 bases and J gave up 12 bases; unmatched junction bases: 11. The CDR3 DNA is TGTGCCAGCACTGGGACAGGTGGGGTTCTGTACTTC. Amino acid sequence: CASTGTGGVLYF.

V gene TRBV28 combines with J gene TRBJ2-5, with TRBD2 matching over 9 bases. The junction had 19 bases not matched to a gene; V was cut back by 2 bases and J by 0 bases. CDR1 is MDHEN, CDR2 SYDVKM, per germline. The CDR3 is 21 residues long. The CDR3 sequence is CASSLDPLLAGSDLYQETQYF. The DNA of the CDR3 is TGTGCCAGCAGTTTAGATCCCCTACTAGCGGGTTCGGATCTGTACCAAGAGACCCAGTACTTC.

This chain links TRBV27 with TRBJ1-1, with a tentative D call TRBD1 (5 bases). The CDR3 has 14 residues. The V and J ends lost 0 bases and 3 bases respectively, with 8 bases between them. CDR1 is MNHEY and CDR2 is SMNVEV in the germline V gene (reference sequence). The CDR3 region has the DNA TGTGCCAGCAGTTTATCACGGGGGGACACTGAAGCTTTCTTT. Translated: CASSLSRGDTEAFF.

The chain has TRBV28 and TRBJ1-1; 10 positions match TRBD1. Germline lookup yields CDR1 MDHEN and CDR2 SYDVKM. The CDR3 contains 17 residues. With V trimmed by 6 bases and J by 0 bases, 10 bases remained unmatched. The CDR3 loop is CASSRGTGEVMNTEAFF. DNA of the CDR3: TGTGCCAGCAGCCGCGGGACAGGGGAAGTCATGAACACTGAAGCTTTCTTT. Using reference TRBV28 and TRBJ1-1 for the parts outside the CDR3, the full variable domain is DVKVTQSSRYLVKRTGEKVFLECVQDMDHENMFWYRQDPGLGLRLIYFSYDVKMKEKGDIPEGYSVSREKKERFSLILESASTNQTSMYLCASSRGTGEVMNTEAFFGQGTRLTVV.

The rearrangement joins TRBV21-1 to TRBJ1-5; the table names TRBD1, a call not compared with the DNA. TRBV21-1 is annotated as a pseudogene. CDR3 size: 16 residues. The CDR3: CASISMIRGNNQPQHF. The DNA for the CDR3 is TGTGCCAGCATCTCAATGATTAGGGGGAATAATCAGCCCCAGCATTTT.

This rearrangement joins TRBV6-6 to TRBJ2-6, with 7 nucleotides matching TRBD1. This CDR3 spans 15 amino acids. Germline loops: CDR1 MNHNY, CDR2 SVGAGI (reference sequence). V gave up 6 bases and J gave up 2 bases; unmatched junction bases: 4. The CDR3 DNA reads as TGTGCCAGCAGCGTCACAGGGGCTGGGGCCAACGTCCTGACTTTC. It codes for CASSVTGAGANVLTF.

The V gene is TRBV18, the J gene TRBJ1-2, with 7 bases fitting TRBD1. Germline trimming cut 3 bases from V and 2 bases from J; bases unmatched to any gene: 15. Germline CDR1 KGHSH, CDR2 LQKENI. The CDR3 totals 18 residues. CDR3 sequence (DNA): TGTGCCAGCTCACCTACCCCCCCTGACAGGGTGAAAAACTATGGCTACACCTTC. Translating it yields CASSPTPPDRVKNYGYTF.

J is TRBJ1-5 and V is TRBV13; 7 positions match TRBD1. The V gene's germline CDR1 is PRHDT and CDR2 FYEKMQ (reference sequence). The J segment lost 4 bases and the V segment lost 5 bases, leaving 2 bases of the junction unmatched. The CDR3 runs 13 residues. For the CDR3, the DNA is TGTGCCAGCAGCCTACAGGGGAATCAGCCCCAGCATTTT. It codes for CASSLQGNQPQHF.